These 25 T cell receptor beta chains originate from one sample sequenced in a study of cytomegalovirus exposure and HLA in healthy donors. PCR used 60 Vbeta primers and 13 Jbeta primers. Clones were read by immunoSEQ multiplex PCR, and TCRdb kept only the in-frame ones, dropping some. The repertoire includes roughly 180,000 clones, less than 90% of them detected once, and 1.3% to 1.5% sits in the top ten. Source material: PBMCs. The receptors derive from a girl aged 5-17 years in good health and CMV-seropositive.

The J gene is TRBJ1-2, the V gene TRBV19, with 9 nucleotides matching TRBD1. The CDR3 has 15 residues. The V gene end was trimmed by 5 bases and the J gene end by 1 base; junction bases not matched to a gene: 5. Germline values: CDR1 LNHDA, CDR2 SQIVND (reference sequence). The CDR3 region has the DNA TGTGCCAGTAGTCTCGGGACAGGGATTAACTATGGCTACACCTTC. It specifies CASSLGTGINYGYTF.

The chain links TRBV7-6 to TRBJ2-3; TRBD1 aligns across 7 bases. The CDR3 has 14 amino acids. Germline CDR1 and CDR2: SGHVS and FNYEAQ. Unmatched junction bases numbered 8, after V lost 5 bases and J lost 6 bases. The CDR3 DNA follows: TGTGCCAGCAGCCGCCCCGACAGGGATGATACGCAGTATTTT. Its protein is CASSRPDRDDTQYF. The full variable domain, completed using reference TRBV7-6 and TRBJ2-3, is GAGVSQSPRYKVTKRGQDVALRCDPISGHVSLYWYRQALGQGPEFLTYFNYEAQQDKSGLPNDRFSAERPEGSISTLTIQRTEQRDSAMYRCASSRPDRDDTQYFGPGTRLTVL.

V is TRBV19 and J is TRBJ2-1; 10 bases line up with TRBD2. The J segment lost 3 bases and the V segment lost 5 bases, leaving 4 bases of the junction unmatched. Germline CDR1 is LNHDA and CDR2 is SQIVND (reference sequence). The CDR3 consists of 15 residues. The CDR3 sequence is CASSFASGSYNEQFF. The DNA for the CDR3 is TGTGCCAGTAGTTTCGCTAGCGGGAGCTACAATGAGCAGTTCTTC.

The chain couples TRBV11-3 to TRBJ2-1, with TRBD1 matching over 8 bases. The V gene's germline CDR1 is SGHNT and CDR2 YENEEA. The V segment lost 0 bases and the J segment 9 bases; nucleotides outside the gene matches: 10. The CDR3 sequence is 16 residues long. CDR3: CASSLEGGDTGGEQFF. CDR3 sequence (DNA): TGTGCCAGCAGCTTAGAGGGCGGTGACACAGGGGGTGAGCAGTTCTTC.

V and J are TRBV12-5 and TRBJ1-4, with D possibly matching TRBD1 (6 bases). Trimming removed 6 bases at V and 8 bases at J, with 13 bases between. The germline V gene has CDR1 LGHNT and CDR2 FRNRAP. The CDR3 contains 13 residues. CDR3 coding DNA: TGTGCTAGTGGCCTGGGACATCTCGAAAAACTGTTTTTT. Its translation: CASGLGHLEKLFF.

V is TRBV5-1 and J is TRBJ2-7, with a possible D match to TRBD2 (5 bases). The CDR3 extends over 16 amino acids. V lost 1 base, J lost 4 bases, and 18 bases lay in between. Germline V CDR1 and CDR2: SGHRS, YFSETQ. The CDR3 sequence: CASSLSERTGDYEQYF. The DNA of the CDR3 is TGCGCCAGCAGCTTGTCCGAACGGACTGGAGATTACGAGCAGTACTTC.

The V call is TRBV5-1, the J call TRBJ2-3, with unresolved D. This CDR3 spans 15 amino acids. V was trimmed by 0 bases and J by 0 bases, leaving 8 bases between them. The germline CDR1 and CDR2 sequences are SGHRS and YFSETQ. The CDR3 spells CASSLGQSSTDTQYF. CDR3 DNA sequence: TGCGCCAGCAGCTTGGGGCAGTCAAGCACAGATACGCAGTATTTT.

This sequence joins TRBV5-4 and TRBJ1-2, with D tentatively TRBD1 (5 bases). The CDR3 sequence is 13 residues long. Trimming removed 4 bases from V and 2 bases from J, with 9 bases in between. CDR1 SGHNT and CDR2 YYREEE come from the germline V gene (reference sequence). CDR3 residues: CASSVDKNYGYTF. The CDR3 DNA reads TGTGCCAGCAGCGTGGACAAGAACTATGGCTACACCTTC.

The gene calls are TRBV9 and TRBJ1-2, with 7 bases lining up with TRBD1. V lost 4 bases, J lost 8 bases, and 5 bases stayed unmatched. The CDR3 is made up of 12 amino acids. Germline values: CDR1 SGDLS, CDR2 YYNGEE. CDR3 in amino acids: CASSPDRDGYTF. The CDR3 DNA is TGTGCCAGCAGCCCAGACAGGGACGGCTACACCTTC.

The chain joins TRBV10-2 to TRBJ2-1; a possible D gene is TRBD2 (6 bases). CDR3 length: 16 residues. CDR1 and CDR2 (germline): WSHSY, SAAADI. V was trimmed by 11 bases and J by 3 bases, leaving 23 bases between them. CDR3 region: CAVAVTGTEGYNEQFF. CDR3 nucleotides: TGCGCCGTAGCAGTCACCGGGACGGAGGGCTACAATGAGCAGTTCTTC.

The V and J genes are TRBV5-4 and TRBJ1-2; 12 bases are shared with TRBD1. The germline V gene encodes CDR1 SGHNT and CDR2 YYREEE (reference sequence). The CDR3 loop spans 15 amino acids. Unmatched junction bases numbered 5, after V lost 0 bases and J lost 8 bases. The CDR3 DNA sequence: TGTGCCAGCAGCTTGGAGGGACAGGGGGCGAGGGGCTACACCTTC. It specifies CASSLEGQGARGYTF.

This rearrangement joins TRBV14 to TRBJ1-2, with a weak D call TRBD1 (5 bases). Looked up from germline, CDR1 is SGHDN and CDR2 is FVKESK. Trimming stripped 3 bases from V and 5 bases from J, with 10 bases between. This CDR3 has 13 amino acids. In DNA, the CDR3 is TGTGCCAGCAGCCAGAATCAGGGATATGGCTACACCTTC. This gives the protein CASSQNQGYGYTF.

This chain joins TRBV5-1 and TRBJ1-3; D is perhaps TRBD1 (5 bases). This CDR3 is built from 15 residues. Germline V lookup: CDR1 SGHRS, CDR2 YFSETQ. V lost 0 bases to trimming and J lost 4 bases, with 11 bases between them. CDR3 in amino acids: CASSLAAAGGNTIYF. The CDR3 coding sequence is TGCGCCAGCAGCTTGGCGGCGGCAGGGGGAAACACCATATATTTT.

The chain couples TRBV18 to TRBJ2-1; 12 bases match TRBD2. Germline trimming cut 6 bases from V and 7 bases from J; bases unmatched to any gene: 4. CDR1 is KGHSH and CDR2 is LQKENI in the germline V gene. The CDR3 has 14 amino acids. This CDR3 is CASSRTSGKNEQFF. CDR3 coding DNA: TGTGCCAGCTCCCGGACTAGCGGGAAGAATGAGCAGTTCTTC.

This clone was observed a few times. The sample carries other DNA sequences with the same CDR3. The chain joins TRBV9 to TRBJ2-5; D gene uncertain. V lost 0 bases, J lost 4 bases, and 7 bases lay in between. The germline V gene has CDR1 SGDLS and CDR2 YYNGEE. This CDR3 contains 13 residues. CDR3: CASSVGSGETQYF. DNA for the CDR3: TGTGCCAGCAGCGTAGGGTCGGGAGAGACCCAGTACTTC.

The rearrangement uses TRBV5-1 and TRBJ2-6, with 7 nucleotides matching TRBD1. Germline V gives CDR1 SGHRS, CDR2 YFSETQ. The CDR3 runs to 18 residues. The junction had 12 bases not matched to a gene; V was cut back by 2 bases and J by 4 bases. CDR3 sequence (DNA): TGCGCCAGCAGCTTCCGGGACAGTTCCACCAGGGGGGCCAACGTCCTGACTTTC. Translating it yields CASSFRDSSTRGANVLTF. Together with reference TRBV5-1 and TRBJ2-6, the CDR3 gives the full variable domain: KAGVTQTPRYLIKTRGQQVTLSCSPISGHRSVSWYQQTPGQGLQFLFEYFSETQRNKGNFPGRFSGRQFSNSRSEMNVSTLELGDSALYLCASSFRDSSTRGANVLTFGAGSRLTVL.

On this clone itself: Other DNA sequences within the sample encode an identical CDR3. The V call is TRBV6-5, the J call TRBJ1-1, with unresolved D. Trimming stripped 2 bases from V and 5 bases from J, with 6 bases between. The length of the CDR3 is 12 residues. CDR1 is MNHEY and CDR2 is SVGAGI in the germline V gene. The CDR3, as DNA: TGTGCCAGCAGTTACACGGGGACTGAAGCTTTCTTT. Its protein is CASSYTGTEAFF.

The chain uses TRBV7-9 and TRBJ1-5; weak D call: TRBD1 (6 bases). This CDR3 is built from 14 residues. Per the germline V gene, CDR1 is SEHNR and CDR2 is FQNEAQ (reference sequence). Trimming shortened V by 2 bases and J by 1 base, and 6 bases separated the two germline ends. DNA for the CDR3: TGTGCCAGCAGCTTACAGGGGAGCAATCAGCCCCAGCATTTT. Translated: CASSLQGSNQPQHF.

In this sample, this clone turned up a few times. V usage is TRBV6-5 and J usage is TRBJ1-1; maybe TRBD1 (6 bases). This CDR3 comprises 15 residues. The germline V gene encodes CDR1 MNHEY and CDR2 SVGAGI. Trimming stripped 0 bases from V and 6 bases from J, with 14 bases between. The CDR3 sequence: CASSYSGWGGAEAFF. CDR3 DNA: TGTGCCAGCAGTTACTCTGGATGGGGGGGCGCTGAAGCTTTCTTT.

The chain employs TRBV2 and TRBJ2-2, with 8 bases lining up with TRBD2. Trimming removed 6 bases from V and 0 bases from J; junction bases left unmatched: 3. CDR1 and CDR2 (germline): SNHLY, FYNNEI. The CDR3 spans 15 residues. The chain's CDR3 is CASRGLATNTGELFF. The CDR3 DNA is TGTGCCAGCAGAGGACTAGCCACGAACACCGGGGAGCTGTTTTTT.

The chain recombines TRBV11-3 with TRBJ2-1, with D possibly TRBD2 on 6 matching bases. The germline V gene encodes CDR1 SGHNT and CDR2 YENEEA. The V gene lost 5 bases and the J gene lost 6 bases, with 14 bases spanning the gap. CDR3 length equals 14 residues. Here the CDR3 DNA reads TGTGCCAGCAGCCGACCGGGACTGGCCAATGAGCAGTTCTTC. Its protein is CASSRPGLANEQFF.

V and J are TRBV7-9 and TRBJ2-1; weak D call: TRBD2 (5 bases). The V gene lost 5 bases and the J gene lost 7 bases, with 9 bases spanning the gap. The CDR3 is made up of 12 amino acids. From germline, CDR1 is SEHNR and CDR2 FQNEAQ (reference sequence). CDR3 nucleotides: TGTGCCAGCAGCCTAGGGAGAAATGAGCAGTTCTTC. This translates into CASSLGRNEQFF.

The chain links TRBV4-1 to TRBJ1-4; D is uncertain. CDR1 MGHRA and CDR2 YSYEKL come from the germline V gene. The CDR3 contains 16 residues. The V gene lost 0 bases and the J gene lost 8 bases, with 16 bases spanning the gap. CDR3 protein: CASSQDAGRREEKLFF. The CDR3 DNA reads as TGCGCCAGCAGCCAAGATGCCGGACGGAGGGAGGAAAAACTGTTTTTT.

The V call is TRBV5-1, the J call TRBJ2-5, with D possibly matching TRBD2 (5 bases). This CDR3 comprises 13 residues. V was trimmed by 4 bases and J by 4 bases, leaving 11 bases between them. Germline CDR1 is SGHRS and CDR2 is YFSETQ. CDR3 sequence (DNA): TGCGCCAGCAGCCCCCGGGAAGGAGAGACCCAGTACTTC. Its protein is CASSPREGETQYF.

The chain recombines TRBV27 with TRBJ2-1; D ambiguous. V lost 8 bases and J lost 3, with 29 bases in between. Looked up from germline, CDR1 is MNHEY and CDR2 is SMNVEV (reference sequence). CDR3 length: 19 amino acids. This chain's CDR3 is CASVEIGPPNPLLYNEQFF. DNA of the CDR3: TGTGCCAGCGTAGAAATTGGGCCTCCTAATCCATTACTCTACAATGAGCAGTTCTTC.